This TCR beta chain emerged from a study of T cell responses to AZD1222 COVID-19 vaccine. The protocol was immunoSEQ multiplex PCR, while the TCRdb copy is restricted to in-frame clones and leaves out a portion. The repertoire has some 120,000 clones, 80% to 90% of them found once; the top ten carry about 28%. Germline V gene lookup returns CDR1 SEHNR and CDR2 FQNEAQ (reference sequence). The V gene lost 1 base and the J gene lost 6 bases, with 15 bases spanning the gap. The length of the CDR3 is 15 residues. This TCR derives from an adult who received the AZD1222 COVID-19 vaccine. The sequences come from peripheral blood, collected 28 days after the second AZD1222 dose. The V call is TRBV7-9, the J call TRBJ1-2, with no clear D. The CDR3 is CASSLVGTEGHGYTF. CDR3 DNA: TGTGCCAGCAGCTTAGTAGGTACAGAGGGCCATGGCTACACCTTC.